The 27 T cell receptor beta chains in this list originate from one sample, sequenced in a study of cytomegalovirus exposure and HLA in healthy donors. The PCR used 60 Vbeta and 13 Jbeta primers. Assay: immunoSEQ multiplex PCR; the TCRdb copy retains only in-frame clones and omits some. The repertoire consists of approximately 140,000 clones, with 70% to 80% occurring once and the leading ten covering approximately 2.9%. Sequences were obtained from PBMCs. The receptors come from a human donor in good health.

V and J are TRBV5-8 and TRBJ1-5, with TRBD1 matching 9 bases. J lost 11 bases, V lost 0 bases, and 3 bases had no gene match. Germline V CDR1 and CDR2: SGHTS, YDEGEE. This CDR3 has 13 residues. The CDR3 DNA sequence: TGTGCCAGCAGCTTGGAGGACAGGGGCTCCCAGCATTTT. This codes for CASSLEDRGSQHF.

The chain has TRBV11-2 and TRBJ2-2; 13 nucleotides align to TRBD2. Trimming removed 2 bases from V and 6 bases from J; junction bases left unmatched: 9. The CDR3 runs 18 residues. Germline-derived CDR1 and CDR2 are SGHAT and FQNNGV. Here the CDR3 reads CASSLTTSGRRDAGELFF. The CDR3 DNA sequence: TGTGCCAGCAGCTTAACGACTAGCGGGAGGAGGGACGCCGGGGAGCTGTTTTTT.

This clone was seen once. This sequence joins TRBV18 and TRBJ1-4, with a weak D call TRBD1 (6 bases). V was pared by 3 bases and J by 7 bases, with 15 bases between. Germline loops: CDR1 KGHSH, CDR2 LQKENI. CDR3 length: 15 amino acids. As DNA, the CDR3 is TGTGCCAGCTCACCTGATCAGGGGTTTCGTGAAAAACTGTTTTTT. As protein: CASSPDQGFREKLFF. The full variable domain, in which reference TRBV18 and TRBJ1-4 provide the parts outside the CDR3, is NAGVMQNPRHLVRRRGQEARLRCSPMKGHSHVYWYRQLPEEGLKFMVYLQKENIIDESGMPKERFSAEFPKEGPSILRIQQVVRGDSAAYFCASSPDQGFREKLFFGSGTQLSVL.

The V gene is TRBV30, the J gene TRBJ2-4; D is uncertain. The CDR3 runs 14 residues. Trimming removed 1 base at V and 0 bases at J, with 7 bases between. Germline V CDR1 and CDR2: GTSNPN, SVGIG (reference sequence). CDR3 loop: CAWSAILAKNIQYF. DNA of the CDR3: TGTGCCTGGAGTGCTATATTAGCCAAAAACATTCAGTACTTC.

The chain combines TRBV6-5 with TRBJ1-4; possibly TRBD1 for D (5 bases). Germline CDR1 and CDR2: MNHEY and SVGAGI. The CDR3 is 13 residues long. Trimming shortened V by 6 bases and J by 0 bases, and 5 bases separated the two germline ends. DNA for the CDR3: TGTGCCAGCAGAGGGGCAACTAATGAAAAACTGTTTTTT. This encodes CASRGATNEKLFF.

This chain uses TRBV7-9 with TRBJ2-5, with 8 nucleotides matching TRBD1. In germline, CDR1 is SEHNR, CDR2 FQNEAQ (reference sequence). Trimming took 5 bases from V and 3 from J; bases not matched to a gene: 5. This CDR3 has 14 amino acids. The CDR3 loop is CASSQGAGKETQYF. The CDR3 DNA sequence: TGTGCCAGCAGCCAGGGGGCCGGTAAAGAGACCCAGTACTTC.

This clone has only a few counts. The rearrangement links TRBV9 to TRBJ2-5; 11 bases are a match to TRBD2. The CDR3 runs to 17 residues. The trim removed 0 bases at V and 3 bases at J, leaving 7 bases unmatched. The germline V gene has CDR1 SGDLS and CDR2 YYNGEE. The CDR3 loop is CASSVGPGTSGKETQYF. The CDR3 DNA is TGTGCCAGCAGCGTAGGCCCAGGGACTAGCGGAAAAGAGACCCAGTACTTC.

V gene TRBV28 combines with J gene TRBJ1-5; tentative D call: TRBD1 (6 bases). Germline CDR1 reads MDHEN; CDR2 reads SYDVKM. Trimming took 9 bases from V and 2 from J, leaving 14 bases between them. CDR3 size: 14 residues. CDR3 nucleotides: TGTGCCAGTGGGTTACAGGGTGGCAATCAGCCCCAGCATTTT. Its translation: CASGLQGGNQPQHF. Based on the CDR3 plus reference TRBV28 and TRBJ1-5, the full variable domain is DVKVTQSSRYLVKRTGEKVFLECVQDMDHENMFWYRQDPGLGLRLIYFSYDVKMKEKGDIPEGYSVSREKKERFSLILESASTNQTSMYLCASGLQGGNQPQHFGDGTRLSIL.

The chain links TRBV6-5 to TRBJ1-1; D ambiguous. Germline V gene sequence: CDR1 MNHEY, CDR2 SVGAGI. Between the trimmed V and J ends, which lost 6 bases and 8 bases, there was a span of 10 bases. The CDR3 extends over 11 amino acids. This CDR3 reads CASRQRAEAFF. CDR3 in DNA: TGTGCCAGCAGACAGCGGGCGGAAGCTTTCTTT.

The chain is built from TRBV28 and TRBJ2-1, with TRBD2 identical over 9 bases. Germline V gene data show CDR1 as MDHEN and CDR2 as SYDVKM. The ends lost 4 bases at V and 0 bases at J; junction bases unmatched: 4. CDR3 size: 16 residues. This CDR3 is CASSSPSGDSYNEQFF. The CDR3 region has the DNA TGTGCCAGCAGTTCTCCTAGCGGGGACTCCTACAATGAGCAGTTCTTC.

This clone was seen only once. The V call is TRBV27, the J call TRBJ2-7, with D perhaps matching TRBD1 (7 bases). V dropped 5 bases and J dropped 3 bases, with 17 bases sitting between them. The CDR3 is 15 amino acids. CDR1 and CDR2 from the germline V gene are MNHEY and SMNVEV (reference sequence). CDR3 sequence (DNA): TGTGCCAGCAGTAGTTATGCCAGGGGGGTCTACGAGCAGTACTTC. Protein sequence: CASSSYARGVYEQYF.

The CDR3 bases are TGTGCCAGCAGCTTAGGGGACACCGGTTTGAACACTGAAGCTTTCTTT. Translated, it gives CASSLGDTGLNTEAFF. This rearrangement joins TRBV7-6 to TRBJ1-1; D perhaps matches TRBD1 (6 bases). The germline gives CDR1 SGHVS, CDR2 FNYEAQ. Trimming stripped 1 base from V and 0 bases from J, with 12 bases between. The CDR3 runs 16 residues.

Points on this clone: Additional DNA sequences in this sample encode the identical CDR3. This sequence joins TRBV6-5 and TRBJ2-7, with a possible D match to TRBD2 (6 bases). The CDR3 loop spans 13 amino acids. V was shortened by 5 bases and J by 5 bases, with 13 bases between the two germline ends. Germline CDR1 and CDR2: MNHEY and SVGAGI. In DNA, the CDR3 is TGTGCCAGCAGTACCCTGCGGGGCAACGAGCAGTACTTC. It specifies CASSTLRGNEQYF.

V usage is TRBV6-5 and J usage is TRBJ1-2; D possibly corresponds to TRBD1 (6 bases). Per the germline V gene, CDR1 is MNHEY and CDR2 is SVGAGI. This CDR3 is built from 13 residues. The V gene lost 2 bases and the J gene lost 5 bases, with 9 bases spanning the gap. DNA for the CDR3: TGTGCCAGCAGTTACGTCACAGGGTATGGCTACACCTTC. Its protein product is CASSYVTGYGYTF.

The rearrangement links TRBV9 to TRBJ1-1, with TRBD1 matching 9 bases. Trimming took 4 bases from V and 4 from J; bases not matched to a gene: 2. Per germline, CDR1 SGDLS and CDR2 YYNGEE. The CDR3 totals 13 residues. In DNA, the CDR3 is TGTGCCAGCAGCTCGGGACAGGGCACTGAAGCTTTCTTT. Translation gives CASSSGQGTEAFF. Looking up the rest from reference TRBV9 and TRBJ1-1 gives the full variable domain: DSGVTQTPKHLITATGQRVTLRCSPRSGDLSVYWYQQSLDQGLQFLIQYYNGEERAKGNILERFSAQQFPDLHSELNLSSLELGDSALYFCASSSGQGTEAFFGQGTRLTVV.

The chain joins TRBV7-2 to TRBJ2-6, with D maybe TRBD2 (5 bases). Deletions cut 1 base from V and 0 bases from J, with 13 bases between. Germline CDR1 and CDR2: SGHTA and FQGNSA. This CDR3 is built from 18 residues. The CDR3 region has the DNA TGTGCCAGCAGCTTAGACCCGGGGATCCTCTCTGGGGCCAACGTCCTGACTTTC. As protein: CASSLDPGILSGANVLTF.

CDR3 sequence (DNA): TGTGCCTACTGGAGTGTAGGACAGGGGTACAATGAGCAGTTCTTC. Encoded protein: CAYWSVGQGYNEQFF. This rearrangement joins TRBV30 to TRBJ2-1; TRBD1 agrees at 9 bases. Losses at the gene ends were 7 bases for V and 4 bases for J; bases not matched to a gene: 11. CDR1 GTSNPN and CDR2 SVGIG come from the germline V gene (reference sequence). The CDR3 consists of 15 residues.

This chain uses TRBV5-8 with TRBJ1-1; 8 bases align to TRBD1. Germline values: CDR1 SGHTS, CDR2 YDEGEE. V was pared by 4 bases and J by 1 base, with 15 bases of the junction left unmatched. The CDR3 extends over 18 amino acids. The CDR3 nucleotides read TGTGCCAGCAGCCCGATTTTTCAAGCAGGGGGCCGGAACACTGAAGCTTTCTTT. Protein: CASSPIFQAGGRNTEAFF.

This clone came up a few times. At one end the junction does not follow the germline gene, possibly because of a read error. The CDR3 DNA reads TGCGCCAGCAAAGAGCCGCTCTATTACAGTGAGCAGTTCTTC. Residues: CASKEPLYYSEQFF. The chain uses TRBV5-1 and TRBJ2-1; D unresolved. This CDR3 has 14 residues. Germline CDR1 reads SGHRS; CDR2 reads YFSETQ.

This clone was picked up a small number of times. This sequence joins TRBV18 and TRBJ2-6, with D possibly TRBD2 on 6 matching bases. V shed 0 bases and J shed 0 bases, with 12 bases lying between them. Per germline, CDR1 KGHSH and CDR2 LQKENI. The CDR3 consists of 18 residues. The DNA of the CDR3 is TGTGCCAGCTCACCACCTATAGGACTAACCTCTGGGGCCAACGTCCTGACTTTC. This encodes CASSPPIGLTSGANVLTF.

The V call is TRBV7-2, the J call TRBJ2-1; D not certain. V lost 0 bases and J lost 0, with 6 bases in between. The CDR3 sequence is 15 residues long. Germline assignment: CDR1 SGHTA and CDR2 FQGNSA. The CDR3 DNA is TGTGCCAGCAGCTTAGCTCCAGGCTCCTACAATGAGCAGTTCTTC. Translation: CASSLAPGSYNEQFF.

CDR3: CASSLALRTGVMNTEAFF. The DNA for the CDR3 is TGTGCCAGCAGCTTAGCGCTGAGGACAGGGGTTATGAACACTGAAGCTTTCTTT. The J gene is TRBJ1-1, the V gene TRBV7-2, with 9 bases that match TRBD1. Germline V CDR1 and CDR2: SGHTA, FQGNSA. Trimming removed 0 bases from V and 0 bases from J; junction bases left unmatched: 8. CDR3 length: 18 amino acids.

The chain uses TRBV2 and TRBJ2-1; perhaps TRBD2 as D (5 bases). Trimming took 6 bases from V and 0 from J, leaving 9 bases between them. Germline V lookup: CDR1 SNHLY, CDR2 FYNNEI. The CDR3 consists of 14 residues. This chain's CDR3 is CASSLASSYNEQFF. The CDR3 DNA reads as TGTGCCAGCAGCCTAGCCTCCTCCTACAATGAGCAGTTCTTC. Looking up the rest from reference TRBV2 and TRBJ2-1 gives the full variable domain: EPEVTQTPSHQVTQMGQEVILRCVPISNHLYFYWYRQILGQKVEFLVSFYNNEISEKSEIFDDQFSVERPDGSNFTLKIRSTKLEDSAMYFCASSLASSYNEQFFGPGTRLTVL.

The CDR3 DNA follows: TGTGCCACCAGCAGTAGTAAGAGCGGGAGTGGTAATGAGCAGTTCTTC. Its translation: CATSSSKSGSGNEQFF. The rearrangement links TRBV15 to TRBJ2-1, with 8 positions matching TRBD2. CDR1 LNHNV and CDR2 YYDKDF come from the germline V gene (reference sequence). The V gene end was trimmed by 3 bases and the J gene end by 7 bases; junction bases not matched to a gene: 11. The CDR3 is 16 residues long.

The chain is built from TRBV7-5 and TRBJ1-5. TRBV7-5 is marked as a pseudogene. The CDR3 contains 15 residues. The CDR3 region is CARSPGGDPSQPQHF. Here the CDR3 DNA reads TGTGCCAGAAGCCCCGGCGGTGACCCGAGTCAGCCCCAGCATTTT.

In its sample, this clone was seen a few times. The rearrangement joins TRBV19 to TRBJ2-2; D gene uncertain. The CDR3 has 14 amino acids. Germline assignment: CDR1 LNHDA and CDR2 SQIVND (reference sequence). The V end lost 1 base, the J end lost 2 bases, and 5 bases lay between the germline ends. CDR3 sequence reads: CASSIGTNTGELFF. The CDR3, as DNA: TGTGCCAGTAGTATAGGCACAAACACCGGGGAGCTGTTTTTT. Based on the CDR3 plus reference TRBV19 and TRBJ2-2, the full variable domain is DGGITQSPKYLFRKEGQNVTLSCEQNLNHDAMYWYRQDPGQGLRLIYYSQIVNDFQKGDIAEGYSVSREKKESFPLTVTSAQKNPTAFYLCASSIGTNTGELFFGEGSRLTVL.

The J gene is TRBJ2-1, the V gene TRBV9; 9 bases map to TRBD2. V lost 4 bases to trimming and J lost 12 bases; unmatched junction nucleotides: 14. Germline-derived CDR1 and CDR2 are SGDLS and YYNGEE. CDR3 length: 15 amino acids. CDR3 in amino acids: CASSPLAGGEFVQFF. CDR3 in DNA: TGTGCCAGCAGCCCCCTGGCGGGAGGGGAATTTGTGCAGTTCTTC. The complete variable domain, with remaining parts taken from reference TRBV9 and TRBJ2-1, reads DSGVTQTPKHLITATGQRVTLRCSPRSGDLSVYWYQQSLDQGLQFLIQYYNGEERAKGNILERFSAQQFPDLHSELNLSSLELGDSALYFCASSPLAGGEFVQFFGPGTRLTVL.